The sequence of this T cell receptor (beta chain) was determined in a study of blood T cell repertoires in COVID-19. Produced via immunoSEQ multiplex PCR; TCRdb's table is partial and in-frame only. The sample yields just over 350,000 clones, less than 90% seen once. Germline-derived CDR1 and CDR2 are KGHDR and SFDVKD. Trimming cost V 3 bases and J 4 bases, with 12 bases left between them. The CDR3 runs 15 residues. The sequence was obtained from a woman aged 30 to 39 who had recovered from COVID-19. The chain uses TRBV24-1 and TRBJ1-3; weak D call: TRBD1 (6 bases). Sequenced sample: PBMCs or T cells enriched from blood (not recorded which). The CDR3 reads CATSDPRGSGNTIYF. In nucleotides, the CDR3 is TGTGCCACCAGTGATCCTAGGGGGTCCGGAAACACCATATATTTT.